This T cell receptor (beta chain) was captured in a study of CD8 T cells in ankylosing spondylitis. Points from the study as a whole: A TCR beta motif of under ten highly homologous variants appeared characteristic of ankylosing spondylitis blood. Reported data indicate significant enrichment of disease-linked clones within matched ankylosing spondylitis synovial fluid. In synovial fluid and blood from reactive arthritis, some motif variants were previously reported.

Concerning this clonotype itself: What it binds is unknown.

Scientists made TCR beta libraries using quantitative 5'-RACE with molecular barcodes. Each CDR3 protein is one row after TCRdb ran MiXCR on the 5' RACE reads. The table lists 250,000 to 400,000 distinct CDR3 sequences, 11% of them singletons. CDR1 is SGHRS, CDR2 YFSETQ, per germline. This CDR3 has 14 residues. Trimming pared 4 bases from V and 2 bases from J, leaving 13 bases between. The sample consisted of blood, either unsorted or a sorted T cell fraction (not recorded which). This TCR was recovered from a female donor with ankylosing spondylitis or in good health (not recorded which). The chain joins TRBV5-1 to TRBJ2-7; D is possibly TRBD1 (6 bases). CDR3 nucleotides: TGCGCCAGCAGCCGGGACAACCATCCCTACGAGCAGTACTTC. Translated: CASSRDNHPYEQYF.